Listed below are T cell receptor beta chains from one sample, sequenced in a study of early T cells in non-severe SARS-CoV-2 infection. TCRdb ran MiXCR on the 5' RACE reads and lists one entry per CDR3 protein. The sample has roughly 50,000 distinct CDR3 sequences, around 7.7% seen once. Sequences were obtained from whole blood. Receptors originate from an adult who was a healthcare worker with PCR-confirmed SARS-CoV-2 infection or an uninfected control (not recorded which). Both conserved end residues are part of each CDR3. A D gene is named only where the DNA matches it firmly. Not every row has a clone size; where given, it reads once, few, many or a size class.

TRBJ2-7 | TRBV19 | many | NA | CASSITGSSYEQYF | TGTGCCAGTAGTATCACGGGGAGCTCCTACGAGCAGTACTTC
TRBJ1-5 | TRBV20-1 | many | NA | CSARADGNQPQHF | TGCAGTGCTCGAGCCGACGGTAATCAGCCCCAGCATTTT
TRBJ1-1 | TRBV10-3 | many | NA | CAIRETANTEAFF | TGTGCCATCAGGGAGACAGCTAACACTGAAGCTTTCTTT
TRBJ1-1 | TRBV4-3 | many | NA | CASSQDKNLVSTEAFF | TGCGCCAGCAGCCAAGATAAGAATCTGGTCTCAACTGAAGCTTTCTTT
TRBJ2-3 | TRBV1 | NA | NA | CTSSQEASSTDTQYF | TGCACCAGCAGCCAAGAAGCTTCTAGCACAGATACGCAGTATTTT
TRBJ2-3 | TRBV2 | many | NA | CASSPDLGADTQYF | TGTGCCAGCAGTCCAGATTTAGGCGCAGATACGCAGTATTTT
TRBJ1-1 | TRBV13 | many | NA | CASSLMSGSEAFF | TGTGCCAGCAGCTTAATGTCGGGCTCTGAAGCTTTCTTT
TRBJ2-7 | TRBV11-2 | NA | TRBD1 | CASSPWTGGSYEQYF | TGTGCCAGCAGCCCTTGGACAGGGGGCTCCTACGAGCAGTACTTC
TRBJ1-2 | TRBV7-9 | many | TRBD1 | CASSLALTGNNYGYTF | TGTGCCAGCAGCTTGGCCCTGACAGGGAATAACTATGGCTACACCTTC
TRBJ1-2 | TRBV30 | NA | NA | CAWSRPGAENYGYTF | TGTGCCTGGAGCAGACCAGGGGCGGAAAACTATGGCTACACCTTC
TRBJ2-1 | TRBV12-3/TRBV12-4 | few | NA | CATSDSDNEQFF | TGTGCCACCTCCGACAGCGACAATGAGCAGTTCTTC
TRBJ2-1 | TRBV30 | many | NA | CAWTLGGTEQFF | TGTGCCTGGACCCTAGGGGGGACTGAGCAGTTCTTC
TRBJ2-3 | TRBV5-4 | many | NA | CASSSPMTANTDTQYF | TGTGCCAGCAGCTCTCCTATGACTGCTAACACAGATACGCAGTATTTT
TRBJ1-1 | TRBV29-1 | many | NA | CSGEGPRNTEAFF | TGCAGCGGTGAAGGGCCGAGAAACACTGAAGCTTTCTTT
TRBJ1-5 | TRBV7-9 | NA | TRBD1 | CTSSPGGVNQPQHF | TGTACCAGCAGCCCAGGGGGAGTCAATCAGCCCCAGCATTTT
TRBJ2-3 | TRBV12-3/TRBV12-4 | NA | NA | CASSPNPVTDTQYF | TGTGCCAGCAGCCCTAATCCGGTCACAGATACGCAGTATTTT
TRBJ2-3 | TRBV30 | many | NA | CAWIEGDTQYF | TGTGCCTGGATCGAAGGGGATACGCAGTATTTT
TRBJ2-2 | TRBV5-1 | many | NA | CASSLRGLNTGELFF | TGCGCCAGCAGCTTACGGGGCCTGAACACCGGGGAGCTGTTTTTT
TRBJ2-2 | TRBV2 | many | TRBD1 | CASTGGQNTGELFF | TGTGCCAGTACAGGGGGCCAGAACACCGGGGAGCTGTTTTTT
TRBJ1-2 | TRBV24-1 | many | TRBD1 | CATSEPGQGARGGYTF | TGTGCCACCAGTGAACCGGGACAGGGGGCGCGTGGTGGCTACACCTTC
TRBJ2-3 | TRBV3-1 | many | TRBD1 | CASSRLGDRVTDTQYF | TGTGCCAGCAGCCGTTTGGGGGACAGGGTCACAGATACGCAGTATTTT
TRBJ2-7 | TRBV28 | NA | NA | CASSVGTATYEQYF | TGTGCCAGCAGTGTCGGGACTGCTACCTACGAGCAGTACTTC
TRBJ1-1 | TRBV18 | many | NA | CASSPQKGMNTEAFF | TGTGCCAGCTCACCACAAAAGGGGATGAACACTGAAGCTTTCTTT
TRBJ1-4 | TRBV7-2 | few | TRBD1 | CASSPGQAKKLFF | TGTGCCAGCAGCCCGGGACAGGCAAAAAAACTGTTTTTT
TRBJ1-5 | TRBV20-1 | NA | TRBD1 | CSAGTGNSNQPQHF | TGCAGTGCGGGGACAGGGAACAGCAATCAGCCCCAGCATTTT
TRBJ1-6 | TRBV2 | few | NA | CASSVTDPLNSPLHF | TGTGCCAGCAGTGTGACCGACCCCCTTAATTCACCCCTCCACTTT
TRBJ2-7 | TRBV6-2/TRBV6-3 | many | NA | CAWIGQGFYEQYF | TGTGCCTGGATAGGGCAGGGATTCTACGAGCAGTACTTC
TRBJ2-1 | TRBV12-3/TRBV12-4 | many | NA | CASSLGDEQFF | TGTGCCAGCAGTTTGGGGGATGAGCAGTTCTTC
TRBJ2-3 | TRBV7-2 | NA | TRBD1 | CASSFLRGTSTDTQYF | TGTGCCAGCAGCTTCCTCAGGGGGACGAGCACAGATACGCAGTATTTT
TRBJ2-6 | TRBV14 | NA | TRBD1 | CASSWTGTGANVLTF | TGTGCCAGCAGCTGGACAGGGACTGGGGCCAACGTCCTGACTTTC
TRBJ2-2 | TRBV6-5 | many | NA | CASSYPDRTGELFF | TGTGCCAGCAGTTACCCCGACCGGACCGGGGAGCTGTTTTTT
TRBJ2-2 | TRBV29-1 | NA | TRBD1 | CSSRTGGRTGELFF | TGCAGCTCTAGGACAGGGGGGAGAACCGGGGAGCTGTTTTTT